The next 25 T cell receptor beta chains were all read from a single sample in a study of OX40 agonist ivuxolimab in advanced cancers. The table came from immunoSEQ multiplex PCR; TCRdb's copy has only in-frame clones and leaves some out. The table shows some 37,000 clones, with roughly three quarters occurring only once. The sequences come from CD4+ or CD8+ T cells sorted from blood, collected in a trial of the OX40 agonist ivuxolimab. The receptors were gathered from an adult with an advanced solid tumor such as melanoma, head and neck, liver or kidney cancer.

J is TRBJ2-7 and V is TRBV6-5, with 14 nucleotides matching TRBD2. The J segment lost 6 bases and the V segment lost 6 bases, leaving 1 base of the junction unmatched. The germline CDR1 and CDR2 sequences are MNHEY and SVGAGI. The CDR3 loop spans 13 amino acids. The CDR3 here is CASRGLAGVEQYF. The CDR3, as DNA: TGTGCCAGCAGGGGACTAGCGGGAGTCGAGCAGTACTTC.

This clone was seen a handful of times. V and J are TRBV6-1 and TRBJ2-4; 8 positions agree with TRBD1. V was pared by 6 bases and J by 5 bases, with 3 bases of the junction left unmatched. CDR3 length: 13 residues. Germline-derived CDR1 and CDR2 are MNHNS and SASEGT. CDR3 loop: CASSADRENIQYF. As DNA, the CDR3 is TGTGCCAGCAGCGCGGACAGGGAAAACATTCAGTACTTC.

The rearrangement joins TRBV6-1 to TRBJ2-2; no clear D gene. With 7 bases removed from V and 6 bases from J, the gap between germline ends came to 9 bases. The length of the CDR3 is 12 residues. Germline V CDR1 and CDR2: MNHNS, SASEGT. The CDR3 nucleotides read TGTGCCAGCACTTCCCGTCCCGGGGAGCTGTTTTTT. It specifies CASTSRPGELFF.

The chain joins TRBV5-1 to TRBJ1-1; no firm D call. Trimming removed 5 bases from V and 5 bases from J, with 19 bases in between. The CDR3 sequence is 15 residues long. In germline, CDR1 is SGHRS, CDR2 YFSETQ. This CDR3 reads CASSTDASQRTEAFF. The DNA for the CDR3 is TGCGCCAGCAGTACGGACGCAAGTCAGCGGACTGAAGCTTTCTTT.

This clone was seen a single time. This rearrangement joins TRBV10-3 to TRBJ2-7; 10 bases map to TRBD1. V trimming: 3 bases; J trimming: 4 bases; junction bases outside the gene matches: 6. CDR3 size: 15 residues. Germline CDR1 is ENHRY and CDR2 is SYGVKD. The chain's CDR3 is CAISDPGQGDYEQYF. In DNA form, the CDR3 reads TGTGCCATCAGTGACCCCGGACAGGGGGATTACGAGCAGTACTTC.

This chain joins TRBV7-2 and TRBJ2-5, with 12 bases fitting TRBD2. This CDR3 contains 17 residues. Trimming took 0 bases from V and 1 from J; bases not matched to a gene: 3. Germline V CDR1 and CDR2: SGHTA, FQGNSA. CDR3 nucleotides: TGTGCCAGCAGCTTAGCGCCTAGCGGGGGGGGCCAAGAGACCCAGTACTTC. This gives the protein CASSLAPSGGGQETQYF. The variable domain in full, with the rest retrieved from reference TRBV7-2 and TRBJ2-5, is GAGVSQSPSNKVTEKGKDVELRCDPISGHTALYWYRQSLGQGLEFLIYFQGNSAPDKSGLPSDRFSAERTGGSVSTLTIQRTQQEDSAVYLCASSLAPSGGGQETQYFGPGTRLLVL.

The chain couples TRBV28 to TRBJ1-1; D ambiguous. V was pared by 11 bases and J by 0 bases, with 7 bases between. The CDR3 runs 11 residues. Germline CDR1 reads MDHEN; CDR2 reads SYDVKM. CDR3 region: CAAKMNTEAFF. The CDR3 DNA is TGTGCCGCCAAAATGAACACTGAAGCTTTCTTT.

The chain is built from TRBV11-2 and TRBJ2-7; 8 bases line up with TRBD2. The junction had 9 bases not matched to a gene; V was cut back by 4 bases and J by 10 bases. Looked up from germline, CDR1 is SGHAT and CDR2 is FQNNGV. The CDR3 contains 13 residues. The CDR3 DNA sequence: TGTGCCAGCAGCTCTCGTAGCGGGACGTCCCAGTACTTC. It yields the protein CASSSRSGTSQYF.

The genes are TRBV4-1 and TRBJ2-7; no definite D call. The germline CDR1 and CDR2 sequences are MGHRA and YSYEKL. Trimming took 4 bases from V and 2 from J, leaving 6 bases between them. The CDR3 length is 12 residues. CDR3 in amino acids: CASSRPPYEQYF. CDR3 nucleotide sequence: TGCGCCAGCAGCCGACCCCCCTACGAGCAGTACTTC.

Written as DNA, the CDR3 is TGTGCCAGCACCCACACAGATACGCAGTATTTT. Its protein is CASTHTDTQYF. The gene calls are TRBV12-1 and TRBJ2-3; the table's D call, TRBD1, was not checked against the DNA. TRBV12-1 is a pseudogene segment. The CDR3 has 11 residues.

The J gene is TRBJ2-7, the V gene TRBV6-5; D ambiguous. The V end lost 9 bases, the J end lost 1 base, and 7 bases lay between the germline ends. The CDR3 length is 11 residues. Germline V gene lookup returns CDR1 MNHEY and CDR2 SVGAGI. The CDR3, as DNA: TGTGCCAGTACTTCTTCCTACGAGCAGTACTTC. Protein sequence: CASTSSYEQYF.

The V and J genes are TRBV11-2 and TRBJ2-1; TRBD2 is a possible D gene (5 bases). This CDR3 is 14 amino acids long. V was cut by 10 bases and J by 7 bases, with 20 bases left in between. Germline CDR1 is SGHAT and CDR2 is FQNNGV. CDR3 in amino acids: CATPKASTGNEQFF. The CDR3 coding sequence is TGTGCCACCCCTAAGGCTAGCACGGGGAATGAGCAGTTCTTC.

The chain combines TRBV10-3 with TRBJ1-2, with D perhaps matching TRBD1 (6 bases). CDR3 length: 13 amino acids. Looked up from germline, CDR1 is ENHRY and CDR2 is SYGVKD. Trimming removed 10 bases from V and 5 bases from J, with 17 bases in between. The CDR3 loop reads CATNVQGGYGYTF. The CDR3 DNA sequence: TGTGCCACCAATGTACAGGGCGGTTATGGCTACACCTTC.

This sequence joins TRBV2 and TRBJ1-6; 8 bases map to TRBD1. The CDR3 length is 14 residues. The germline V gene encodes CDR1 SNHLY and CDR2 FYNNEI. With 5 bases clipped from V and 9 bases from J, the junction kept 6 bases outside the gene matches. The DNA for the CDR3 is TGTGCCAGCAGTCCGGACAGGGCTGGTTCACCCCTCCACTTT. This encodes CASSPDRAGSPLHF. Full variable domain (remainder filled in from reference TRBV2 and TRBJ1-6): EPEVTQTPSHQVTQMGQEVILRCVPISNHLYFYWYRQILGQKVEFLVSFYNNEISEKSEIFDDQFSVERPDGSNFTLKIRSTKLEDSAMYFCASSPDRAGSPLHFGNGTRLTVT.

This chain uses TRBV19 with TRBJ2-4; TRBD2 matches 7 bases. Germline V gives CDR1 LNHDA, CDR2 SQIVND (reference sequence). The length of the CDR3 is 17 residues. J gave up 0 bases and V 6 bases, and 11 bases lay outside the gene matches. Here the CDR3 DNA reads TGTGCCAGTAGGATAAGCGGGGTCTACTCAGCCAAAAACATTCAGTACTTC. Protein sequence: CASRISGVYSAKNIQYF.

This chain's CDR3 is CASSFLTPGTSGANVLTF. The CDR3 nucleotides are TGCGCCAGCAGCTTTTTGACTCCCGGAACCTCTGGGGCCAACGTCCTGACTTTC. V usage is TRBV5-1 and J usage is TRBJ2-6; D uncertain. V was clipped by 2 bases and J by 0 bases, with 15 bases between them. The CDR3 consists of 18 residues. Looked up from germline, CDR1 is SGHRS and CDR2 is YFSETQ.

This rearrangement joins TRBV5-1 to TRBJ2-1; D may be TRBD1 or TRBD2 (5 bases each). V was pared by 4 bases and J by 2 bases, with 16 bases between. The CDR3 totals 16 residues. CDR1 and CDR2 from the germline V gene are SGHRS and YFSETQ. In DNA, the CDR3 is TGCGCCAGCAGCCCCCAATCCGGGGCCACCTACAATGAGCAGTTCTTC. The encoded protein is CASSPQSGATYNEQFF.

CDR3 DNA: TGTGCCAGCAGTTACGGGGGGAGAGGCTACACCTTC. Amino acid sequence: CASSYGGRGYTF. This rearrangement joins TRBV6-5 to TRBJ1-2, with a weak D call TRBD1 (5 bases). CDR1 and CDR2 from the germline V gene are MNHEY and SVGAGI. The CDR3 sequence is 12 residues long. Deletions cut 2 bases from V and 8 bases from J, with 9 bases between.

The chain employs TRBV2 and TRBJ2-1; D might be TRBD2 (6 bases). Germline V CDR1 and CDR2: SNHLY, FYNNEI. V lost 0 bases to trimming and J lost 2 bases, with 11 bases between them. The CDR3 has 16 amino acids. The CDR3 spells CASSEARDPTYNEQFF. Written as DNA, the CDR3 is TGTGCCAGCAGTGAAGCGCGGGACCCTACCTACAATGAGCAGTTCTTC.

This clone was observed a few times. The chain recombines TRBV7-3 with TRBJ2-7; TRBD1 matches at 10 bases. This CDR3 has 15 amino acids. From germline, CDR1 is SGHTA and CDR2 FQGTGA. Trimming at V came to 5 bases and at J to 4 bases, leaving 8 bases not matched to a gene. CDR3 DNA: TGTGCCAGCAGCGTAGACAGGGGGCCAAGGTACGAGCAGTACTTC. Residues: CASSVDRGPRYEQYF.

The chain joins TRBV4-1 to TRBJ1-5; D gene uncertain. Trimming pared 1 base from V and 7 bases from J, leaving 14 bases between. CDR3 size: 15 residues. Germline CDR1 reads MGHRA; CDR2 reads YSYEKL. The DNA for the CDR3 is TGCGCCAGCAGCCAAGGAAAGGTCGCGGGGCAGCCCCAGCATTTT. As protein: CASSQGKVAGQPQHF.

The chain recombines TRBV2 with TRBJ1-6, with D tentatively TRBD1 (5 bases). Per germline, CDR1 SNHLY and CDR2 FYNNEI. V was trimmed by 3 bases and J by 8 bases, leaving 14 bases between them. The CDR3 totals 15 residues. The CDR3 protein is CASSEGTAIYSPLHF. The CDR3 nucleotides read TGTGCCAGCAGTGAGGGGACGGCTATTTATTCACCCCTCCACTTT. Full variable domain (remainder filled in from reference TRBV2 and TRBJ1-6): EPEVTQTPSHQVTQMGQEVILRCVPISNHLYFYWYRQILGQKVEFLVSFYNNEISEKSEIFDDQFSVERPDGSNFTLKIRSTKLEDSAMYFCASSEGTAIYSPLHFGNGTRLTVT.

As regards this clone: Relative to the germline gene, one junction end is altered; a read error may explain this. Different DNA sequences within this sample yield the same CDR3. This rearrangement joins TRBV28 to TRBJ2-7; the D is unclear. The germline gives CDR1 MDHEN, CDR2 SYDVKM. The CDR3 totals 11 residues. Here the CDR3 reads CASNLGYEQYF. For the CDR3, the DNA is TGCGCCAGCAACCTGGGGTACGAGCAGTACTTC. Supplemented by reference TRBV28 and TRBJ2-7, the full variable domain reads DVKVTQSSRYLVKRTGEKVFLECVQDMDHENMFWYRQDPGLGLRLIYFSYDVKMKEKGDIPEGYSVSREKKERFSLILESASTNQTSMYLCASNLGYEQYFGPGTRLTVT.

This clone appeared once. This chain links TRBV9 with TRBJ1-6; D is perhaps TRBD1 (5 bases). The CDR3 consists of 16 residues. Germline V CDR1 and CDR2: SGDLS, YYNGEE. Trimming shortened V by 4 bases and J by 10 bases, and 21 bases separated the two germline ends. Here the CDR3 reads CASSTDGGARGSPLHF. The DNA of the CDR3 is TGTGCCAGCAGCACGGACGGGGGAGCTAGGGGATCACCCCTCCACTTT.

V and J are TRBV7-2 and TRBJ1-6; a possible D gene is TRBD1 (5 bases). Trimming stripped 5 bases from V and 5 bases from J, with 13 bases between. The germline V gene encodes CDR1 SGHTA and CDR2 FQGNSA. The CDR3 contains 15 residues. CDR3 coding DNA: TGTGCCAGCAGCCCAGACAGAAGTCATAATTCACCCCTCCACTTT. It codes for CASSPDRSHNSPLHF.